The clone carrying this T cell receptor (beta chain) was counted between two and nine times. The data originate from a study of T cells in Graves' hyperthyroidism and ophthalmopathy. Turning to the study itself: Peripheral blood was drawn at first diagnosis, prior to all treatment.

Germline assignment: CDR1 MNHEY and CDR2 SVGEGT. The CDR3 consists of 13 residues. Trimming cost V 5 bases and J 11 bases, with 18 bases left between them. There were TCR beta CDR3 regions amplified from RNA transcripts. The primer set for the first-round RT-PCR of the TCR CDR3 was HTBI. TCRdb called the multiplex PCR reads again in MiXCR, with one record for every CDR3 protein. The sample holds around 490,000 distinct CDR3 sequences; less than 20% are singletons and the top ten take 40% to 50%. Sequencing used blood. The sequence derives from a man between 40 and 49 years old with Graves' ophthalmopathy. The chain joins TRBV6-2 or TRBV6-3 to TRBJ1-1, with D maybe TRBD1 (6 bases). CDR3 residues: CASSTTGLGSAFF. The CDR3 nucleotides read TGTGCCAGCAGTACAACAGGGCTCGGGAGTGCTTTCTTT.